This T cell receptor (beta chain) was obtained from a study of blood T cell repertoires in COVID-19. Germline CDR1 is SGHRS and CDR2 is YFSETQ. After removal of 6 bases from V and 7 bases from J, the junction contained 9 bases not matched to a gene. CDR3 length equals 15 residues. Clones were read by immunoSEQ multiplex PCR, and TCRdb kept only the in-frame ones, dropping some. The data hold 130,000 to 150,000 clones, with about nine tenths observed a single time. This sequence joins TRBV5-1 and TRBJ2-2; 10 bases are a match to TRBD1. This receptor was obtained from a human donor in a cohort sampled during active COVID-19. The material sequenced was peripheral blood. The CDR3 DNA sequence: TGCGCCAGCAACGAAGGGACAGGGGACGTCGGGGAGCTGTTTTTT. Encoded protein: CASNEGTGDVGELFF.